Shown below are 16 T cell receptor beta chains from a single sample sequenced in a study of CD8 T cells in ankylosing spondylitis. TCRdb re-called the 5' RACE reads with MiXCR, one entry per CDR3 protein. The sample contains around 340,000 distinct CDR3 sequences, 20% of which appear only once. The sequenced sample consisted of blood, either unsorted or a sorted T cell fraction (not recorded which). Source of these receptors: a male donor with ankylosing spondylitis or in good health (not recorded which).

The chain couples TRBV20-1 to TRBJ2-5, with 12 bases lining up with TRBD1. The CDR3 contains 14 residues. J was trimmed by 5 bases and V by 3 bases; bases with no gene match: 4. CDR1 is DFQATT and CDR2 is SNEGSKA in the germline V gene (reference sequence). CDR3 in amino acids: CSASRDRGLETQYF. In DNA, the CDR3 is TGCAGTGCTAGTCGGGACAGGGGGCTCGAGACCCAGTACTTC.

This clonotype was recorded a few times. This rearrangement joins TRBV20-1 to TRBJ2-7, with no clear D. V was trimmed by 0 bases and J by 5 bases, leaving 8 bases between them. Germline lookup yields CDR1 DFQATT and CDR2 SNEGSKA (reference sequence). The CDR3 covers 12 residues. CDR3 residues: CSARDTGNEQYF. CDR3 coding DNA: TGCAGTGCTAGAGATACGGGCAACGAGCAGTACTTC.

There are a few counts of this clonotype. The chain has TRBV4-1 and TRBJ1-5, with D hard to call. This CDR3 contains 15 residues. CDR1 is MGHRA and CDR2 is YSYEKL in the germline V gene. V was pared by 0 bases and J by 2 bases, with 8 bases between. The DNA of the CDR3 is TGCGCCAGCAGCCAAGAGGGGATGGGCAATCAGCCCCAGCATTTT. It codes for CASSQEGMGNQPQHF.

The chain couples TRBV4-1 to TRBJ2-1; D may be TRBD2 (5 bases). Germline V lookup: CDR1 MGHRA, CDR2 YSYEKL. Trimming removed 1 base at V and 0 bases at J, with 7 bases between. CDR3 size: 15 residues. Here the CDR3 reads CASSQVGSSYNEQFF. In DNA, the CDR3 is TGCGCCAGCAGCCAAGTTGGGAGCTCCTACAATGAGCAGTTCTTC.

This clonotype was counted once. The J gene is TRBJ2-2, the V gene TRBV6-5, with TRBD2 as a possible D gene (6 bases). Germline lookup yields CDR1 MNHEY and CDR2 SVGAGI. The CDR3 is made up of 17 amino acids. Trimming removed 6 bases from V and 0 bases from J, with 17 bases in between. The CDR3 nucleotides are TGTGCCAGCAGCTCCTCTCCTTTAGCGGCGAACACCGGGGAGCTGTTTTTT. Translating it yields CASSSSPLAANTGELFF.

This clonotype was recorded only once. V usage is TRBV7-8 and J usage is TRBJ2-2; 8 bases fit TRBD2. In germline, CDR1 is SGHVS, CDR2 FQNEAQ. CDR3 size: 15 residues. V shed 3 bases and J 5 bases; nucleotides not matched to a gene: 5. CDR3 DNA: TGTGCCAGCAGCTTGCGGGGGGCGAGGACCGGGGAGCTGTTTTTT. Translation: CASSLRGARTGELFF.

This clonotype came up a few times. This chain connects TRBV12-3 or TRBV12-4 to TRBJ2-2, with D possibly being TRBD1 (5 bases). V dropped 3 bases and J dropped 6 bases, with 17 bases sitting between them. This CDR3 has 16 amino acids. CDR3 DNA sequence: TGTGCCAGCAGTTTTCATCAGGGTCTAAATCCCGGGGAGCTGTTTTTT. Translating it yields CASSFHQGLNPGELFF.

This clonotype was detected a few times. The chain joins TRBV20-1 to TRBJ2-7, with D possibly TRBD2 on 6 matching bases. The V and J ends lost 6 bases and 3 bases respectively, with 15 bases between them. The CDR3 loop spans 13 amino acids. CDR1 is DFQATT, CDR2 SNEGSKA, per germline (reference sequence). Here the CDR3 reads CSAAGLTNYEQYF. CDR3 nucleotide sequence: TGCAGTGCCGCAGGACTAACCAACTACGAGCAGTACTTC.

In this sample, this clonotype turned up a few times. The chain links TRBV9 to TRBJ2-2; D is undetermined. Per the germline V gene, CDR1 is SGDLS and CDR2 is YYNGEE. Trimming cost V 0 bases and J 6 bases, with 6 bases left between them. The CDR3 runs to 13 residues. The CDR3 here is CASSVAVPGELFF. CDR3 DNA: TGTGCCAGCAGCGTAGCAGTGCCCGGGGAGCTGTTTTTT.

This clonotype was counted only a few times. The chain is built from TRBV4-1 and TRBJ2-3; D is possibly TRBD1 or TRBD2 (5 bases each). Germline loops: CDR1 MGHRA, CDR2 YSYEKL. Between the trimmed V and J ends, which lost 0 bases and 10 bases, there was a span of 11 bases. CDR3 size: 13 residues. The CDR3 sequence is CASSQEGTPSQYF. CDR3 nucleotide sequence: TGCGCCAGCAGCCAAGAGGGGACCCCATCGCAGTATTTT.

V gene TRBV12-3 or TRBV12-4 combines with J gene TRBJ2-5; D gene uncertain. Trimming pared 3 bases from V and 3 bases from J, leaving 8 bases between. The CDR3 spans 13 residues. The DNA for the CDR3 is TGTGCCAGCAGTTTGGCCACAAAAGAGACCCAGTACTTC. It is translated as CASSLATKETQYF.

This clonotype was found a few times. The rearrangement links TRBV6-1 to TRBJ2-5, with D maybe TRBD1 (5 bases). V lost 6 bases, J lost 2 bases, and 13 bases lay in between. This CDR3 region has 14 residues. CDR1 is MNHNS and CDR2 is SASEGT in the germline V gene. CDR3 in DNA: TGTGCCAGCAGGACACGTGGACAACAAGAGACCCAGTACTTC. Residues: CASRTRGQQETQYF.

This clonotype was observed a handful of times. CDR3 bases: TGTGCCAGCAGCCCAAGGGTTGGGACAGATTCCTCCTACGAGCAGTACTTC. Protein product: CASSPRVGTDSSYEQYF. The chain employs TRBV7-8 and TRBJ2-7; 7 positions agree with TRBD1. The CDR3 is 17 amino acids. The V gene end was trimmed by 5 bases and the J gene end by 0 bases; junction bases not matched to a gene: 13. Germline assignment: CDR1 SGHVS and CDR2 FQNEAQ. The full variable domain, its missing parts supplied by reference TRBV7-8 and TRBJ2-7, is GAGVSQSPRYKVAKRGQDVALRCDPISGHVSLFWYQQALGQGPEFLTYFQNEAQLDKSGLPSDRFFAERPEGSVSTLKIQRTQQEDSAVYLCASSPRVGTDSSYEQYFGPGTRLTVT.

The chain uses TRBV11-2 and TRBJ2-5; either TRBD1 or TRBD2 may supply D (6 bases each). Per the germline V gene, CDR1 is SGHAT and CDR2 is FQNNGV. Trimming cost V 1 base and J 4 bases, with 13 bases left between them. The CDR3 totals 15 residues. The CDR3 DNA sequence: TGTGCCAGCAGCTTAGCCCCTCGGGGGCGAGAGACCCAGTACTTC. Protein sequence: CASSLAPRGRETQYF.

This clonotype was observed a handful of times. This sequence joins TRBV9 and TRBJ2-7; D not resolved. In germline, CDR1 is SGDLS, CDR2 YYNGEE. V was shortened by 0 bases and J by 3 bases, with 16 bases between the two germline ends. This CDR3 spans 16 amino acids. The CDR3 DNA reads as TGTGCCAGCAGCGTAGCCGGTGGTGTATTAGACTACGAGCAGTACTTC. It yields the protein CASSVAGGVLDYEQYF.

This clonotype has just a few counts. The V call is TRBV11-2, the J call TRBJ2-3; TRBD2 matches at 9 bases. The V segment lost 1 base and the J segment 1 base; nucleotides outside the gene matches: 6. In germline, CDR1 is SGHAT, CDR2 FQNNGV. The CDR3 covers 17 residues. The CDR3 nucleotides are TGTGCCAGCAGCTTAGTTCCTAGCGGGGATGGCACAGATACGCAGTATTTT. Its protein product is CASSLVPSGDGTDTQYF.